This T cell receptor (beta chain) stems from a study of Ad26.COV2.S vaccination and SARS-CoV-2 variants. General observations from the study: Recipients of vaccine and of placebo showed similar breadth of their non-spike TCR repertoires. Reported findings describe substantial breadth in spike-specific CD8+ and CD4+ T cell responses following vaccination. Placebo recipients showed lower spike-specific TCR breadth than vaccinees.

Documented treatment: some 20 received Ad26.COV2.S at low or high dose, single or two shots; roughly five received placebo; per-sample allocation not given. Samples were taken on day 63 after the first vaccine or placebo injection. In the vaccine, an Ad26 vector expressed the SARS-CoV-2 spike of the Wuhan strain. V lost 5 bases and J 3 bases, leaving 20 bases between the germline ends. There are 16 residues in the CDR3. Germline CDR1 reads MNHEY; CDR2 reads SMNVEV (reference sequence). Here immunoSEQ multiplex PCR was the method, and the copy in TCRdb shows in-frame clones only, minus some. The repertoire has 440,000 or so clones, roughly 87% of them found once; the top ten carry about 4.5%. A remark on this clone: As yet, its antigen is unknown.

The sample was peripheral blood, taken in a trial of Ad26.COV2.S vaccine versus placebo. The V call is TRBV27, the J call TRBJ2-7; the D gene could be TRBD1 or TRBD2 (5 bases each). The TCR was taken from a person aged 18-65 years who received the Ad26.COV2.S COVID-19 vaccine or a placebo. CDR3 DNA sequence: TGTGCCAGCAGTCCCAGGGACCAACTAGTCCTCTACGAGCAGTACTTC. Translation gives CASSPRDQLVLYEQYF.